These 12 T cell receptor beta chains originate from one sample sequenced in a study of T cells in Graves' hyperthyroidism and ophthalmopathy. Template material for amplifying TCR beta CDR3 regions consisted of RNA transcripts. A first-round RT-PCR of the TCR CDR3 used the HTBI primer set. TCRdb ran MiXCR on the multiplex PCR reads and lists one entry per CDR3 protein. The sample has 250,000 or so distinct CDR3 sequences, about 15% seen once. Source material: blood. The receptors shown here come from a woman younger than 35 with Graves' ophthalmopathy.

The V gene is TRBV3-1, the J gene TRBJ2-5; 10 bases map to TRBD2. Germline lookup yields CDR1 LGHDT and CDR2 YNNKEL (reference sequence). The CDR3 sequence is 15 residues long. The J segment lost 4 bases and the V segment lost 2 bases, leaving 4 bases of the junction unmatched. The CDR3 coding sequence is TGTGCCAGCAGCCAACGGACTAGCGGAATAGAGACCCAGTACTTC. It codes for CASSQRTSGIETQYF.

This clonotype was observed many times. The chain employs TRBV6-1 and TRBJ1-2; no clear D. This CDR3 comprises 13 residues. Per the germline V gene, CDR1 is MNHNS and CDR2 is SASEGT. V was trimmed by 8 bases and J by 4 bases, leaving 14 bases between them. The CDR3 bases are TGTGCCAGCGTAATGACGGCGGGCTATGGCTACACCTTC. Protein product: CASVMTAGYGYTF.

This clonotype has ten or more counts. The rearrangement links TRBV10-3 to TRBJ2-2; D remains ambiguous. Trimming cost V 0 bases and J 1 base, with 6 bases left between them. CDR1 and CDR2 from the germline V gene are ENHRY and SYGVKD. The CDR3 contains 15 residues. CDR3 in DNA: TGTGCCATCAGTGAGTCGGCAGAGAACACCGGGGAGCTGTTTTTT. This translates into CAISESAENTGELFF.

This clonotype was detected ten times or more. The chain links TRBV9 to TRBJ2-7; 10 nucleotides line up with TRBD1. The CDR3 sequence is 14 residues long. J was trimmed by 5 bases and V by 1 base; bases with no gene match: 3. Germline loops: CDR1 SGDLS, CDR2 YYNGEE. CDR3 in amino acids: CASSVSGTGDEQYF. The DNA of the CDR3 is TGTGCCAGCAGCGTATCCGGGACAGGGGACGAGCAGTACTTC. Based on the CDR3 plus reference TRBV9 and TRBJ2-7, the full variable domain is DSGVTQTPKHLITATGQRVTLRCSPRSGDLSVYWYQQSLDQGLQFLIQYYNGEERAKGNILERFSAQQFPDLHSELNLSSLELGDSALYFCASSVSGTGDEQYFGPGTRLTVT.

This clonotype came up many times. The J gene is TRBJ2-3, the V gene TRBV6-1, with D unclear. Looked up from germline, CDR1 is MNHNS and CDR2 is SASEGT. V was pared by 6 bases and J by 4 bases, with 14 bases between. The CDR3 runs to 14 residues. The CDR3 nucleotides read TGTGCCAGCAGGATGGACGGATACGCAGATACGCAGTATTTT. Encoded protein: CASRMDGYADTQYF.

This clonotype showed up just once. At one end the junction does not follow the germline gene, possibly because of a read error. The chain couples TRBV28 to TRBJ1-2; TRBD1 aligns across 7 bases. Germline CDR1 reads MDHEN; CDR2 reads SYDVKM. There are 15 residues in the CDR3. The CDR3 region is CASSLTPGGGYGHTF. The CDR3 coding sequence is TGTGCCAGCAGTTTAACGCCAGGGGGAGGCTATGGCCACACCTTC.

This clonotype was observed at least ten times. The chain carries TRBV15 and TRBJ1-3; 10 bases match TRBD1. CDR3 length equals 17 residues. CDR1 is LNHNV, CDR2 YYDKDF, per germline (reference sequence). The V gene end was trimmed by 3 bases and the J gene end by 0 bases; junction bases not matched to a gene: 5. This CDR3 reads CATSSFRDRGSGNTIYF. CDR3 DNA: TGTGCCACCAGCAGTTTCCGGGACAGGGGCTCTGGAAACACCATATATTTT.

This chain's CDR3 is CASSASLAGGPHEQYF. In nucleotides, the CDR3 is TGTGCCAGCAGTGCCTCACTAGCGGGAGGGCCACACGAGCAGTACTTC. This chain joins TRBV28 and TRBJ2-7; 13 bases align to TRBD2. This CDR3 region has 16 residues. The germline gives CDR1 MDHEN, CDR2 SYDVKM. V lost 5 bases, J lost 5 bases, and 9 bases stayed unmatched.

With regard to this clonotype: Possible read error: a much larger clone is one base away. The CDR3 coding sequence is TGCAGTGGCCCGGGACAGGGGATGAGCGGGGAGCTGTTTTTT. Its translation is CSGPGQGMSGELFF. This chain connects TRBV20-1 to TRBJ2-2, with 10 positions matching TRBD1. The CDR3 runs to 14 residues. Germline V gives CDR1 DFQATT, CDR2 SNEGSKA (reference sequence). V trimming: 7 bases; J trimming: 7 bases; junction bases outside the gene matches: 9.

Notes on this clonotype: An end of the junction differs from the germline gene, which may be a read error. This chain uses TRBV6-1 with TRBJ2-2; 7 bases map to TRBD2. The germline CDR1 and CDR2 sequences are MNHNS and SASEGT. The CDR3 is 13 amino acids. CDR3 coding DNA: TGTGCCAGCAGTAGCGGGAACACCGGGGAGCTGCTTTTT. Translated: CASSSGNTGELLF.

This clonotype was observed many times. The chain employs TRBV11-2 and TRBJ1-5, with TRBD1 matching over 7 bases. The CDR3 extends over 16 amino acids. Trimming removed 0 bases from V and 6 bases from J; junction bases left unmatched: 8. Germline lookup yields CDR1 SGHAT and CDR2 FQNNGV. In DNA, the CDR3 is TGTGCCAGCAGCTTAGAAAGTTCAGGGGGGAGTCAGCCCCAGCATTTT. Its translation: CASSLESSGGSQPQHF.

The table lists this clonotype with many counts. This chain joins TRBV7-3 and TRBJ2-5; 7 positions agree with TRBD2. The germline V gene encodes CDR1 SGHTA and CDR2 FQGTGA. This CDR3 region has 15 residues. The trim removed 1 base at V and 7 bases at J, leaving 9 bases unmatched. The CDR3 sequence: CASSLSGGSSGTQYF. The CDR3 DNA reads TGTGCCAGCAGCTTAAGCGGGGGTAGCTCAGGGACCCAGTACTTC.